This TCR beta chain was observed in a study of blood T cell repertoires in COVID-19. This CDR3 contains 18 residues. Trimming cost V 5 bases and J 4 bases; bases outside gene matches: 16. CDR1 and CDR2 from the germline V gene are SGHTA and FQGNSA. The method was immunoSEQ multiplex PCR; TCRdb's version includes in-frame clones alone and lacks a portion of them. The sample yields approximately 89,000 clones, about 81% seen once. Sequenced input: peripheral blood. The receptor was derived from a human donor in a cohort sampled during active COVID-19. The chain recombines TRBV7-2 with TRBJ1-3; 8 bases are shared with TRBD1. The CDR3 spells CASSLTLRVRGPGNTIYF. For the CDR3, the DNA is TGTGCCAGCAGCCTTACCCTTCGGGTCAGGGGGCCAGGAAACACCATATATTTT.